A single sample is the source of the 14 T cell receptor beta chains below, sequenced in a study of T-cell memory formation after mild COVID-19. TCRdb reprocessed the 5' RACE reads with MiXCR, giving one entry per CDR3 protein. This sample has about 350,000 distinct CDR3 sequences, with roughly an eighth found just once. The sequenced sample consisted of PBMCs or a T cell subset sorted from them (not recorded which). These receptors were taken from a man aged 18 to 35 who had mild COVID-19 (a few samples of this study predate the infection). Cell type and time point are not known.

This clonotype came up many times. CDR3: CASSVTGSSYNEQFF. The CDR3 DNA reads TGTGCCAGCAGTGTAACAGGGAGCTCCTACAATGAGCAGTTCTTC. The chain joins TRBV12-3 or TRBV12-4 to TRBJ2-1; D is perhaps TRBD1 (6 bases). The CDR3 extends over 15 amino acids. V was cut by 5 bases and J by 0 bases, with 11 bases left in between.

This clonotype was seen only a few times. This chain connects TRBV7-9 to TRBJ2-3; D may be TRBD1 or TRBD2 (5 bases each). The V end was cut by 4 bases, the J end by 1 base, with 9 bases between. CDR1 and CDR2 (germline): SEHNR, FQNEAQ (reference sequence). The CDR3 is 14 residues long. The CDR3 sequence: CASSSRDGTDTQYF. CDR3 nucleotide sequence: TGTGCCAGCAGCTCCAGGGACGGCACAGATACGCAGTATTTT.

This chain's CDR3 is CSVDFGDSYNEQFF. The CDR3 coding sequence is TGCAGCGTTGATTTCGGGGACAGCTACAATGAGCAGTTCTTC. The chain carries TRBV29-1 and TRBJ2-1; 7 nucleotides line up with TRBD1. This CDR3 is 14 amino acids long. Germline values: CDR1 SQVTM, CDR2 ANQGSEA. The trim removed 3 bases at V and 3 bases at J, leaving 5 bases unmatched.

V gene TRBV6-5 combines with J gene TRBJ2-7; the match to TRBD2 covers 11 bases. Germline V gives CDR1 MNHEY, CDR2 SVGAGI. The length of the CDR3 is 16 residues. The V and J ends lost 7 bases and 0 bases, in that order; junction bases with no gene match: 8. The DNA of the CDR3 is TGTGCCAGCATAAATCTAGCGGGGGGAACCTCCTACGAGCAGTACGTC. Translating it yields CASINLAGGTSYEQYV.

This clonotype turned up a few times. The chain has TRBV7-9 and TRBJ2-4; tentatively, D is TRBD1 (5 bases). Germline V gene data show CDR1 as SEHNR and CDR2 as FQNEAQ (reference sequence). CDR3 length equals 18 residues. Trimming left V 1 base short and J 1 base short, with 17 bases between. CDR3 sequence (DNA): TGTGCCAGCAGCTTAGGGGTCCCAGGGTTGTCGGCCAAAAACATTCAGTACTTC. Protein sequence: CASSLGVPGLSAKNIQYF.

The sample holds a few counts of this clonotype. The chain employs TRBV2 and TRBJ2-3; the D is unclear. Germline V CDR1 and CDR2: SNHLY, FYNNEI. With 2 bases removed from V and 3 bases from J, the gap between germline ends came to 15 bases. The CDR3 has 16 amino acids. CDR3 DNA sequence: TGTGCCAGCAGTGAAAGGCCTTTGGTGGAAACAGATACGCAGTATTTT. It yields the protein CASSERPLVETDTQYF. The full variable domain, its missing parts supplied by reference TRBV2 and TRBJ2-3, is EPEVTQTPSHQVTQMGQEVILRCVPISNHLYFYWYRQILGQKVEFLVSFYNNEISEKSEIFDDQFSVERPDGSNFTLKIRSTKLEDSAMYFCASSERPLVETDTQYFGPGTRLTVL.

This clonotype was seen a handful of times. This sequence joins TRBV7-2 and TRBJ2-7; 8 nucleotides align to TRBD2. CDR1 is SGHTA and CDR2 is FQGNSA in the germline V gene. V lost 5 bases and J lost 7; bases outside the gene matches: 10. The CDR3 spans 14 residues. CDR3 residues: CASSTSIGGGEQYF. The CDR3 nucleotides read TGTGCCAGCAGCACATCGATCGGGGGGGGAGAGCAGTACTTC.

With respect to this clonotype: One end of the junction varies from germline; a read error may be responsible. J is TRBJ2-5 and V is TRBV7-9; a weak D match, TRBD1 (5 bases). Germline-derived CDR1 and CDR2 are SEHNR and FQNEAQ (reference sequence). The CDR3 runs 14 residues. The CDR3 bases are TGTGCCAGCAGCTTATTTCTAGGGGTGGAGACCAAGTACTTC. This sequence encodes CASSLFLGVETKYF. The whole variable domain, filled in from reference TRBV7-9 and TRBJ2-5, reads DTGVSQNPRHKITKRGQNVTFRCDPISEHNRLYWYRQTLGQGPEFLTYFQNEAQLEKSRLLSDRFSAERPKGSFSTLEIQRTEQGDSAMYLCASSLFLGVETKYFGPGTRLLVL.

This clonotype has a handful of counts. V and J are TRBV20-1 and TRBJ2-1, with a tentative D call TRBD2 (7 bases). The CDR3 is 13 residues long. CDR1 DFQATT and CDR2 SNEGSKA come from the germline V gene (reference sequence). V lost 3 bases to trimming and J lost 7 bases, with 13 bases between them. The CDR3 coding sequence is TGCAGTGCTAGCGGGGGGCATGGAAATGAGCAGTTCTTC. It is translated as CSASGGHGNEQFF.

The table lists this clonotype with many counts. V and J are TRBV2 and TRBJ2-3; a weak D match, TRBD2 (6 bases). V lost 6 bases to trimming and J lost 2 bases, with 9 bases between them. Germline CDR1 and CDR2: SNHLY and FYNNEI. The CDR3 totals 13 residues. DNA of the CDR3: TGTGCCAGCAGGCCACTAGCCACAGATACGCAGTATTTT. Protein: CASRPLATDTQYF.

This clonotype was recorded at least ten times. V usage is TRBV5-1 and J usage is TRBJ2-2; 8 positions agree with TRBD1. J lost 4 bases, V lost 4 bases, and 3 bases had no gene match. Germline CDR1 and CDR2: SGHRS and YFSETQ. The CDR3 runs to 14 residues. The CDR3 sequence: CASSPQGATGELFF. The CDR3 DNA reads as TGCGCCAGCAGCCCGCAGGGGGCCACCGGGGAGCTGTTTTTT.

For the CDR3, the DNA is TGCGCCAGCAGCCAAGAAGGCCAGACTTTCTACGAGCAGTACTTC. Protein sequence: CASSQEGQTFYEQYF. The J gene is TRBJ2-7, the V gene TRBV4-3; the D is unclear. With 0 bases removed from V and 3 bases from J, the gap between germline ends came to 12 bases. CDR1 is LGHNA, CDR2 YSLEER, per germline. The CDR3 totals 15 residues.

The rearrangement joins TRBV28 to TRBJ2-3; possibly TRBD2 for D (5 bases). Germline V gene sequence: CDR1 MDHEN, CDR2 SYDVKM. V was trimmed by 4 bases and J by 5 bases, leaving 13 bases between them. This CDR3 is built from 14 residues. CDR3: CASSSHRGKDTQYF. As DNA, the CDR3 is TGTGCCAGCAGTTCACATCGGGGAAAAGATACGCAGTATTTT.

The rearrangement links TRBV11-2 to TRBJ1-6; D is unresolved. Germline CDR1 and CDR2: SGHAT and FQNNGV. CDR3 size: 13 residues. V was pared by 3 bases and J by 8 bases, with 8 bases between. The DNA of the CDR3 is TGTGCCAGCAGCTTTTCCCCCCATTCACCCCTCCACTTT. Translating gives CASSFSPHSPLHF. Full variable domain (remainder filled in from reference TRBV11-2 and TRBJ1-6): EAGVAQSPRYKIIEKRQSVAFWCNPISGHATLYWYQQILGQGPKLLIQFQNNGVVDDSQLPKDRFSAERLKGVDSTLKIQPAKLEDSAVYLCASSFSPHSPLHFGNGTRLTVT.